The next 14 T cell receptor beta chains were all read from a single sample in a study of beta chain features in type 1 diabetes (dated by TCRdb to 2016 to 2018). Overall results and qualifications from the work: Type 1 diabetes patients showed a moderate but significant shortening of TCRB CDR3 length in all four CD4+ subsets.

Library construction relied on the immunoSEQ multiplex PCR assay. The entire isolated RNA was reverse transcribed using the High Capacity cDNA Reverse Transcription Kit, and thus expressed TCRB transcripts were sequenced. Not all clones reach the TCRdb copy of this immuneACCESS table, which keeps in-frame sequences only. Checked studies attribute under half of the gap to unresolved V genes and leave the rest unexplained. The sample data list 250,000 to 350,000 clones, and around 16% of these were observed just once. Clones ranked in the top ten supply roughly 0.015% of the sample. The antigens for these receptors are not known. Sequencing used naive CD4+ T cells from blood. The sample's cell subset or site label is to be understood as: true naive CD4+ T cells. The receptors stem from a man younger than 35 with type 1 diabetes.

This rearrangement joins TRBV5-6 to TRBJ1-1; 9 bases agree with TRBD1. The CDR3 contains 14 residues. V lost 5 bases, J lost 4 bases, and 6 bases stayed unmatched. Germline V CDR1 and CDR2: SGHDT, YYEEEE. CDR3 residues: CASRLQGAGTEAFF. The CDR3 DNA sequence: TGTGCCAGCAGACTACAGGGGGCCGGCACTGAAGCTTTCTTT. The variable domain in full, with the rest retrieved from reference TRBV5-6 and TRBJ1-1, is DAGVTQSPTHLIKTRGQQVTLRCSPKSGHDTVSWYQQALGQGPQFIFQYYEEEERQRGNFPDRFSGHQFPNYSSELNVNALLLGDSALYLCASRLQGAGTEAFFGQGTRLTVV.

The CDR3 coding sequence is TGCGCCAGCAGCTTGGAAGGAGCGGACCCCATCCAAGAGACCCAGTACTTC. Amino acids: CASSLEGADPIQETQYF. The chain uses TRBV5-1 and TRBJ2-5, with a tentative D call TRBD2 (5 bases). The CDR3 has 17 residues. V was pared by 0 bases and J by 1 base, with 16 bases between. Germline CDR1 and CDR2: SGHRS and YFSETQ. Using reference TRBV5-1 and TRBJ2-5 for the parts outside the CDR3, the full variable domain is KAGVTQTPRYLIKTRGQQVTLSCSPISGHRSVSWYQQTPGQGLQFLFEYFSETQRNKGNFPGRFSGRQFSNSRSEMNVSTLELGDSALYLCASSLEGADPIQETQYFGPGTRLLVL.

This clone was detected a few times. The chain couples TRBV9 to TRBJ2-2; D is uncertain. V was cut by 4 bases and J by 4 bases, with 17 bases left in between. The CDR3 is 16 amino acids. The V gene's germline CDR1 is SGDLS and CDR2 YYNGEE. CDR3 sequence: CASSSSGQIFTGELFF. CDR3 bases: TGTGCCAGCAGCTCCAGTGGGCAAATTTTCACCGGGGAGCTGTTTTTT.

The CDR3 DNA reads TGTGCCAGCAAGGTTATATTTGGCGGGGGCTATGGCTACACCTTC. Amino acids: CASKVIFGGGYGYTF. This rearrangement joins TRBV6-1 to TRBJ1-2, with D tentatively TRBD1 (5 bases). The V end was cut by 7 bases, the J end by 4 bases, with 19 bases between. The CDR3 has 15 residues. In germline, CDR1 is MNHNS, CDR2 SASEGT.

There are a few counts of this clone. This chain uses TRBV7-2 with TRBJ1-1; no definite D call. V lost 5 bases and J 1 base, leaving 8 bases between the germline ends. Germline values: CDR1 SGHTA, CDR2 FQGNSA. The CDR3 has 13 amino acids. The CDR3 DNA reads TGTGCCAGCAGCGTCGGGGAGAACACTGAAGCTTTCTTT. Residues: CASSVGENTEAFF.

V and J are TRBV30 and TRBJ2-5; TRBD2 agrees at 13 bases. CDR3 size: 14 residues. CDR1 and CDR2 (germline): GTSNPN, SVGIG (reference sequence). V shed 3 bases and J 5 bases; nucleotides not matched to a gene: 3. The CDR3 region is CAWRLAGGGETQYF. The CDR3 bases are TGTGCCTGGAGACTAGCGGGGGGGGGTGAGACCCAGTACTTC.

There are a few counts of this clone. The gene calls are TRBV19 and TRBJ1-2; 7 bases fit TRBD1. Germline CDR1 reads LNHDA; CDR2 reads SQIVND (reference sequence). The CDR3 is 13 residues long. V lost 10 bases and J lost 0; bases outside the gene matches: 5. CDR3 residues: CATMTGSNYGYTF. DNA for the CDR3: TGTGCCACCATGACAGGGTCTAACTATGGCTACACCTTC. The full variable domain, in which reference TRBV19 and TRBJ1-2 provide the parts outside the CDR3, is DGGITQSPKYLFRKEGQNVTLSCEQNLNHDAMYWYRQDPGQGLRLIYYSQIVNDFQKGDIAEGYSVSREKKESFPLTVTSAQKNPTAFYLCATMTGSNYGYTFGSGTRLTVV.

This clone was detected a few times. The rearrangement links TRBV7-9 to TRBJ2-3, with 7 bases aligning to TRBD1. This CDR3 spans 14 amino acids. V trimming: 4 bases; J trimming: 2 bases; junction bases outside the gene matches: 3. Germline CDR1 is SEHNR and CDR2 is FQNEAQ (reference sequence). CDR3 residues: CASSSTGATDTQYF. DNA for the CDR3: TGTGCCAGCAGCTCAACAGGGGCCACAGATACGCAGTATTTT.

There are a few counts of this clone. At one end, the junction sequence differs from germline, possibly due to a read error. The genes are TRBV7-8 and TRBJ1-6, with D maybe TRBD1 (5 bases). In germline, CDR1 is SGHVS, CDR2 FQNEAQ. This CDR3 spans 14 amino acids. The CDR3 region has the DNA TGTGCCAGCAGCCCCATGCGGGGGAGCTCACCCCTCCGCTTT. This codes for CASSPMRGSSPLRF.

V is TRBV5-4 and J is TRBJ2-7; D unclear. CDR1 SGHNT and CDR2 YYREEE come from the germline V gene (reference sequence). This CDR3 spans 11 amino acids. Trimming took off 1 base at V and 5 bases at J, with 4 bases between the two ends. CDR3 in DNA: TGTGCCAGCAGCTTGCGTAACGAGCAGTACTTC. Translating it yields CASSLRNEQYF.

This clone was observed a handful of times. The rearrangement uses TRBV6-6 and TRBJ2-5; 10 nucleotides match TRBD1. Trimming cost V 4 bases and J 5 bases; bases outside gene matches: 1. The CDR3 totals 13 residues. Germline V CDR1 and CDR2: MNHNY, SVGAGI (reference sequence). The chain's CDR3 is CASSSTGGETQYF. The CDR3 DNA is TGTGCCAGCAGTTCGACAGGGGGCGAGACCCAGTACTTC.

This clone came up a few times. The chain links TRBV9 to TRBJ2-6; the D gene is possibly TRBD1 (6 bases). This CDR3 contains 14 residues. V was pared by 1 base and J by 6 bases, with 8 bases between. Germline CDR1 and CDR2: SGDLS and YYNGEE. The CDR3 region is CASSVTGLANVLTF. Here the CDR3 DNA reads TGTGCCAGCAGCGTAACAGGGTTGGCCAACGTCCTGACTTTC.

This clone was picked up a small number of times. The chain carries TRBV4-2 and TRBJ2-1; 7 bases match TRBD2. CDR3 length: 16 amino acids. J lost 9 bases, V lost 2 bases, and 13 bases had no gene match. Germline V gives CDR1 LGHNA, CDR2 YNFKEQ. The CDR3 is CASSQLLRGRAGEQFF. CDR3 in DNA: TGTGCCAGCAGCCAATTGTTACGAGGGAGGGCCGGTGAGCAGTTCTTC.

This clone was found a few times. The rearrangement joins TRBV12-5 to TRBJ2-5, with D perhaps TRBD2 (6 bases). The CDR3 is made up of 15 amino acids. The V gene's germline CDR1 is LGHNT and CDR2 FRNRAP. The V and J ends lost 0 bases and 3 bases respectively, with 11 bases between them. The CDR3 bases are TGTGCTAGTGGTTTGGTACTTGGAGGGAAAGAGACCCAGTACTTC. It codes for CASGLVLGGKETQYF.